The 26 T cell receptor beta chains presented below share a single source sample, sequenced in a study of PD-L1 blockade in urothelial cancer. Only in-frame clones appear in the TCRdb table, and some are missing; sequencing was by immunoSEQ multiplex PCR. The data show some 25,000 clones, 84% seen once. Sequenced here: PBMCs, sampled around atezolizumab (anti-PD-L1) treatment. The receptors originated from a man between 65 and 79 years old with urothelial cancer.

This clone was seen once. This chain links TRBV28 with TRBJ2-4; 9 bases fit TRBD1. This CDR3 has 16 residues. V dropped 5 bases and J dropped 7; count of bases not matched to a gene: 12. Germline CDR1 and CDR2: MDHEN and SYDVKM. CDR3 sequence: CASSQKTGGYRNIQYF. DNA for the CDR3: TGTGCCAGCAGTCAAAAGACAGGGGGGTATCGTAACATTCAGTACTTC. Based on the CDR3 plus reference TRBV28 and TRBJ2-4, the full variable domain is DVKVTQSSRYLVKRTGEKVFLECVQDMDHENMFWYRQDPGLGLRLIYFSYDVKMKEKGDIPEGYSVSREKKERFSLILESASTNQTSMYLCASSQKTGGYRNIQYFGAGTRLSVL.

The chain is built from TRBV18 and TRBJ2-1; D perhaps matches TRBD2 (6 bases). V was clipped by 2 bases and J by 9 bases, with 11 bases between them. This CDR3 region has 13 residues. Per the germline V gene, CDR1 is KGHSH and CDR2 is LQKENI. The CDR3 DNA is TGTGCCAGCTCACCAAGCGGGCTAGGTGAGCAGTTCTTC. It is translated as CASSPSGLGEQFF. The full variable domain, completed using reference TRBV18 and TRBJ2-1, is NAGVMQNPRHLVRRRGQEARLRCSPMKGHSHVYWYRQLPEEGLKFMVYLQKENIIDESGMPKERFSAEFPKEGPSILRIQQVVRGDSAAYFCASSPSGLGEQFFGPGTRLTVL.

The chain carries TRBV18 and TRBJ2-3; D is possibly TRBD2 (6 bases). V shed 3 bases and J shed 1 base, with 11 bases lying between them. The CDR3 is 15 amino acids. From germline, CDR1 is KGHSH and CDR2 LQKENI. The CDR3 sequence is CASSPREGGTDTQYF. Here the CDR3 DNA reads TGTGCCAGCTCACCGCGGGAAGGGGGCACAGATACGCAGTATTTT.

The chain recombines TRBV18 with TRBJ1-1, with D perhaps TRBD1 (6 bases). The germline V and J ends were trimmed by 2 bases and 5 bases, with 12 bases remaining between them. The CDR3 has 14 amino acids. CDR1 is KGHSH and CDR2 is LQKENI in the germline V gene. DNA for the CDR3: TGTGCCAGCTCACCAACAGGGCGATGGACTGAAGCTTTCTTT. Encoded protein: CASSPTGRWTEAFF.

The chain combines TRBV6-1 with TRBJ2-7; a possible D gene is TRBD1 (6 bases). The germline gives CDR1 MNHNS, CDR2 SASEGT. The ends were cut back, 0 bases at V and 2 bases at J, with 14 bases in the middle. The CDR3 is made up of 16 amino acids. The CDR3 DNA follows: TGTGCCAGCAGTGAAGCGCTTCGGGGACAAACCTACGAGCAGTACTTC. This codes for CASSEALRGQTYEQYF.

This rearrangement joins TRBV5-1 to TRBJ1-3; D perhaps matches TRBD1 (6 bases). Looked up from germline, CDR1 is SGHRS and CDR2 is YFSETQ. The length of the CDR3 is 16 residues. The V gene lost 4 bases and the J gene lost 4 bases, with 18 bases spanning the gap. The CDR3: CASSNGVTGTGNTIYF. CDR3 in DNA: TGCGCCAGCAGCAATGGCGTCACAGGGACGGGAAACACCATATATTTT.

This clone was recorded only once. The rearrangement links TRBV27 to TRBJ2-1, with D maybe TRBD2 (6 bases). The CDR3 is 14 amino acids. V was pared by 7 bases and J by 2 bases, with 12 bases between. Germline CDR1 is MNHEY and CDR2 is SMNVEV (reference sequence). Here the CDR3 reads CASTRGDTYNEQFF. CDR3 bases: TGTGCCAGCACTCGCGGGGATACCTACAATGAGCAGTTCTTC.

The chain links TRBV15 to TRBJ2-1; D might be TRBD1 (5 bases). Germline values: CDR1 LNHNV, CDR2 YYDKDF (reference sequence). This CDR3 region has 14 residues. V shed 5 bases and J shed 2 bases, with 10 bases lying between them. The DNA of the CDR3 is TGTGCCACCAGCGGATCGACAGCCTACAATGAGCAGTTCTTC. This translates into CATSGSTAYNEQFF.

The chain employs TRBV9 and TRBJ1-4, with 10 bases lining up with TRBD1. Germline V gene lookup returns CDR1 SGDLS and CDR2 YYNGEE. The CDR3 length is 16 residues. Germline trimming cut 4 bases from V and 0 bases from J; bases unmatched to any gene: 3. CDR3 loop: CASSRQGASTNEKLFF. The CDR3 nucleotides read TGTGCCAGCAGCCGACAGGGGGCTTCAACTAATGAAAAACTGTTTTTT.

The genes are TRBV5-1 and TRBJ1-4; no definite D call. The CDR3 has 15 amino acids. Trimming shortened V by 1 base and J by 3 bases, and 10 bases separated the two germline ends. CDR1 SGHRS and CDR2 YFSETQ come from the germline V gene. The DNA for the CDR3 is TGCGCCAGCAGCTTGCGCGGATACGCTAATGAAAAACTGTTTTTT. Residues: CASSLRGYANEKLFF.

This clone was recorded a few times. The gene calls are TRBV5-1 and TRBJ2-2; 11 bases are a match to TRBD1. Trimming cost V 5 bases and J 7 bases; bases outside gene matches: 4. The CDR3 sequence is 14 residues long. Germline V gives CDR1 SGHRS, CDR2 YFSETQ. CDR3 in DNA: TGCGCCAGCAGGCCCGGGACAGGGGGCGGGGAGCTGTTTTTT. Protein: CASRPGTGGGELFF. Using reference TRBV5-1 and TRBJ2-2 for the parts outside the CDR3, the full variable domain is KAGVTQTPRYLIKTRGQQVTLSCSPISGHRSVSWYQQTPGQGLQFLFEYFSETQRNKGNFPGRFSGRQFSNSRSEMNVSTLELGDSALYLCASRPGTGGGELFFGEGSRLTVL.

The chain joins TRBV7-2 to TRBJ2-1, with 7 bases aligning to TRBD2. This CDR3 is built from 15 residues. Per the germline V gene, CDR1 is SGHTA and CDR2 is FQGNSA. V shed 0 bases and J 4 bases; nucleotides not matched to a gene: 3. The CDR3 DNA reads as TGTGCCAGCAGCTTAGCCCTAGCGGTATACAATGAGCAGTTCTTC. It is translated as CASSLALAVYNEQFF.

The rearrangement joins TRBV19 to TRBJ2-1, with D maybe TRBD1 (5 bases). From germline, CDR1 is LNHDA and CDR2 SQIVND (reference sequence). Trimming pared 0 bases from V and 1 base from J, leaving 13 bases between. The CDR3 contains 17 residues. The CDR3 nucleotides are TGTGCCAGTAGTATAGATCTGGCAGGGTCTTCCTACAATGAGCAGTTCTTC. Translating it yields CASSIDLAGSSYNEQFF.

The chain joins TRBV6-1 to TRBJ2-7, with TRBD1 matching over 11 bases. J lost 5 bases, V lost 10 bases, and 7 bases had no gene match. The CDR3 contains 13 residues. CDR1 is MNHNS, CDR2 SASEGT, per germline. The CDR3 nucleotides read TGTGCCACCAGACCGGGACAGGGGGACGAGCAGTACTTC. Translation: CATRPGQGDEQYF.

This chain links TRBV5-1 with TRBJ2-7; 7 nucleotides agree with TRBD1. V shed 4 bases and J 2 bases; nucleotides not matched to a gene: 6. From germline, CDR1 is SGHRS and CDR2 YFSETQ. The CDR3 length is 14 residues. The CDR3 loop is CASSPGTDPYEQYF. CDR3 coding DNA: TGCGCCAGCAGCCCCGGGACAGATCCCTACGAGCAGTACTTC.

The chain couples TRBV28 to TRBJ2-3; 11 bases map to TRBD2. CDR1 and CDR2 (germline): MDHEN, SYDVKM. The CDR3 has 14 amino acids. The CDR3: CALGTSGGTDTQYF. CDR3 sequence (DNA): TGTGCGCTGGGGACTAGCGGAGGCACAGATACGCAGTATTTT.

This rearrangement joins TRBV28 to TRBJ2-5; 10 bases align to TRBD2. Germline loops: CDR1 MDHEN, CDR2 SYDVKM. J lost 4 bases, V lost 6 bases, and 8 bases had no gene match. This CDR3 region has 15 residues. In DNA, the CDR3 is TGTGCCAGCAGGCTAGGGAGACTAGCGGGAGAGACCCAGTACTTC. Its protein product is CASRLGRLAGETQYF. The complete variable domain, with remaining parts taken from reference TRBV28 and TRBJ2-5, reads DVKVTQSSRYLVKRTGEKVFLECVQDMDHENMFWYRQDPGLGLRLIYFSYDVKMKEKGDIPEGYSVSREKKERFSLILESASTNQTSMYLCASRLGRLAGETQYFGPGTRLLVL.

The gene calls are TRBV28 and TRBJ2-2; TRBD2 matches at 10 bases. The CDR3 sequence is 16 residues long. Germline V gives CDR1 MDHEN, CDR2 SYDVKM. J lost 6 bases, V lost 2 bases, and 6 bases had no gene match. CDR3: CASSLEASGSAGELFF. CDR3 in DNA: TGTGCCAGCAGTTTAGAGGCTAGCGGGAGCGCCGGGGAGCTGTTTTTT.

The CDR3 reads CASSEWDRSTDTQYF. Written as DNA, the CDR3 is TGTGCCAGCAGTGAGTGGGACAGGAGCACAGATACGCAGTATTTT. The chain couples TRBV2 to TRBJ2-3; 8 nucleotides line up with TRBD1. This CDR3 is built from 15 residues. The V and J ends lost 3 bases and 0 bases, in that order; junction bases with no gene match: 2. The germline V gene has CDR1 SNHLY and CDR2 FYNNEI. Using reference TRBV2 and TRBJ2-3 for the parts outside the CDR3, the full variable domain is EPEVTQTPSHQVTQMGQEVILRCVPISNHLYFYWYRQILGQKVEFLVSFYNNEISEKSEIFDDQFSVERPDGSNFTLKIRSTKLEDSAMYFCASSEWDRSTDTQYFGPGTRLTVL.

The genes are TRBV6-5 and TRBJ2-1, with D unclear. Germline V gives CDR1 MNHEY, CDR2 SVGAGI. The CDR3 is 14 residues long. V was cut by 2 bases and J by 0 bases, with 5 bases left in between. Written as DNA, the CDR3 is TGTGCCAGCAGTTACCGCGGCTCCTACAATGAGCAGTTCTTC. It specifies CASSYRGSYNEQFF.

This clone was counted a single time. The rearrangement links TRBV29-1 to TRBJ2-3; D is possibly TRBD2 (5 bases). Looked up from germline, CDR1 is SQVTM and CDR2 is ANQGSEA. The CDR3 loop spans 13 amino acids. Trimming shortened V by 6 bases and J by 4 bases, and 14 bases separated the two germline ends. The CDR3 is CSVEGYWADTQYF. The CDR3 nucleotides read TGCAGCGTCGAGGGCTACTGGGCAGATACGCAGTATTTT.

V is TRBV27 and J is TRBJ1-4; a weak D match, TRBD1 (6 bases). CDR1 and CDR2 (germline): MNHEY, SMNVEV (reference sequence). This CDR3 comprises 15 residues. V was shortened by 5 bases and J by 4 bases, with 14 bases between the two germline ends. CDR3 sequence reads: CASSTGTLINEKLFF. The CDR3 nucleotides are TGTGCCAGCAGTACCGGGACATTAATTAATGAAAAACTGTTTTTT.

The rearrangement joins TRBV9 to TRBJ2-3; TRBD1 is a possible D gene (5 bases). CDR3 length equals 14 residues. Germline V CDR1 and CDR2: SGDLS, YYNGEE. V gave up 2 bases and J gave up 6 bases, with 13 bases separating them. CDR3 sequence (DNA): TGTGCCAGCAGCGTTGCGTCAGGGTACGATACGCAGTATTTT. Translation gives CASSVASGYDTQYF.

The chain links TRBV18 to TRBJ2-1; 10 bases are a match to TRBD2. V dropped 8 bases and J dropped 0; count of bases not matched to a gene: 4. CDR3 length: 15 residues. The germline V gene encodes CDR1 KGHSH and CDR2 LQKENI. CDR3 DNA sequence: TGTGCCAGCCGTTCTAGCGGGAGCTCCTACAATGAGCAGTTCTTC. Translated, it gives CASRSSGSSYNEQFF.

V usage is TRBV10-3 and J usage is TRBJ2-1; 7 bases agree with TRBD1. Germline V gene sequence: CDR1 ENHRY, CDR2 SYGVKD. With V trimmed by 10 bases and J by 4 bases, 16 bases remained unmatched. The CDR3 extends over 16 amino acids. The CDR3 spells CATDSTGQGEYNEQFF. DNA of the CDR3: TGTGCCACAGATTCGACTGGGCAGGGGGAATACAATGAGCAGTTCTTC.

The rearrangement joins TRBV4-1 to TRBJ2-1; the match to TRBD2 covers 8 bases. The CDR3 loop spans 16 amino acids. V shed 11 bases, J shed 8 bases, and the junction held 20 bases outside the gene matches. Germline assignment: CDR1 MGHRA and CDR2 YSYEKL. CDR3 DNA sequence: TGCGCCTCCCGGTCAGCGGGACTAGTATTAACCGATGAGCAGTTCTTC. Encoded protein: CASRSAGLVLTDEQFF.